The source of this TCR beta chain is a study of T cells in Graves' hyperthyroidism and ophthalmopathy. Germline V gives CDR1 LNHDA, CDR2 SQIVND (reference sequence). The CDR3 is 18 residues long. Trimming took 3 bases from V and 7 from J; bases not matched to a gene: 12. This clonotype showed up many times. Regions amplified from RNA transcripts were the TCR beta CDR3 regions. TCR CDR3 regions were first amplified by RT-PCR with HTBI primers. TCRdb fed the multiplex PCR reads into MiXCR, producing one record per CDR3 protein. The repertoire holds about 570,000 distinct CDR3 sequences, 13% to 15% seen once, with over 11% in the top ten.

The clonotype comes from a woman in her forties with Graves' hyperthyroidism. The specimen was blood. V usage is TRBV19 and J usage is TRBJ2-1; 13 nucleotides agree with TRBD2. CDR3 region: CASSIPQTSGRSKNEQFF. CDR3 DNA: TGTGCCAGTAGTATCCCCCAGACTAGCGGGAGGAGTAAGAATGAGCAGTTCTTC. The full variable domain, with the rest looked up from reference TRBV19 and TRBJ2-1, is DGGITQSPKYLFRKEGQNVTLSCEQNLNHDAMYWYRQDPGQGLRLIYYSQIVNDFQKGDIAEGYSVSREKKESFPLTVTSAQKNPTAFYLCASSIPQTSGRSKNEQFFGPGTRLTVL.